These 5 T cell receptor beta chains share one sample of origin, sequenced in a study of T cell responses to AZD1222 COVID-19 vaccine. Using immunoSEQ multiplex PCR, the repertoire was profiled, and TCRdb retains in-frame clones only, with some absent. The sample includes approximately 100,000 clones, around 91% seen only once; the top ten take roughly 8%. The sequencing used peripheral blood, collected 28 days after the second AZD1222 dose. These receptors all come from an adult who received the AZD1222 COVID-19 vaccine.

This chain joins TRBV25-1 and TRBJ1-1, with D unclear. With 5 bases removed from V and 2 bases from J, the gap between germline ends came to 6 bases. Germline V CDR1 and CDR2: MGHDK, SYGVNS. The CDR3 runs 12 residues. The CDR3 loop reads CASSTANTEAFF. The CDR3 bases are TGTGCCAGCAGTACGGCAAACACTGAAGCTTTCTTT.

The genes are TRBV6-5 and TRBJ2-7; D ambiguous. Germline loops: CDR1 MNHEY, CDR2 SVGAGI. The CDR3 runs to 14 residues. Trimming left V 6 bases short and J 0 bases short, with 12 bases between. The CDR3 spells CASRAETSSYEQYF. The DNA of the CDR3 is TGTGCCAGCAGGGCCGAAACCTCCTCCTACGAGCAGTACTTC.

The gene calls are TRBV27 and TRBJ2-7; possible D gene TRBD1, 5 bases. This CDR3 contains 14 residues. V lost 6 bases and J 1 base, leaving 13 bases between the germline ends. In germline, CDR1 is MNHEY, CDR2 SMNVEV (reference sequence). The CDR3 nucleotides read TGTGCCAGCAGCCATGACCAGGGTTCCTACGAGCAGTACTTC. Translation: CASSHDQGSYEQYF.

The V call is TRBV6-6, the J call TRBJ2-7, with a possible D match to TRBD1 (5 bases). The CDR3 totals 12 residues. CDR1 and CDR2 (germline): MNHNY, SVGAGI (reference sequence). V was pared by 1 base and J by 6 bases, with 7 bases between. CDR3: CASSYWGGEQYF. The CDR3 DNA sequence: TGTGCCAGCAGTTACTGGGGCGGCGAGCAGTACTTC.

The gene calls are TRBV7-2 and TRBJ1-5; D unresolved. The CDR3 is made up of 14 amino acids. V gave up 1 base and J gave up 3 bases, with 7 bases separating them. Germline CDR1 reads SGHTA; CDR2 reads FQGNSA. CDR3 sequence: CASSLGSLNQPQHF. CDR3 sequence (DNA): TGTGCCAGCAGCTTAGGCAGTCTCAATCAGCCCCAGCATTTT.